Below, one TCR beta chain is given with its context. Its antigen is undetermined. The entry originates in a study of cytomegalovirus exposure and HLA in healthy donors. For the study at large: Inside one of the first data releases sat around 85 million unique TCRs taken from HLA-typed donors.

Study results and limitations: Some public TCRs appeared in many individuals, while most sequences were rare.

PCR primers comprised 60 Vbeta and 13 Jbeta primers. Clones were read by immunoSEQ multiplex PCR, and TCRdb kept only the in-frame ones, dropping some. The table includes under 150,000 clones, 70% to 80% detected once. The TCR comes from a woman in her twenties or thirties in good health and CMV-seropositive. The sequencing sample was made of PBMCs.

CDR3 sequence reads: CASRPTLSWNTEAFF. CDR3 sequence (DNA): TGTGCCAGCAGACCTACTCTTTCCTGGAACACTGAAGCTTTCTTT. The chain uses TRBV6-6 and TRBJ1-1, with unresolved D. There are 15 residues in the CDR3. Germline V gene lookup returns CDR1 MNHNY and CDR2 SVGAGI (reference sequence). V lost 6 bases and J lost 1, with 15 bases in between.